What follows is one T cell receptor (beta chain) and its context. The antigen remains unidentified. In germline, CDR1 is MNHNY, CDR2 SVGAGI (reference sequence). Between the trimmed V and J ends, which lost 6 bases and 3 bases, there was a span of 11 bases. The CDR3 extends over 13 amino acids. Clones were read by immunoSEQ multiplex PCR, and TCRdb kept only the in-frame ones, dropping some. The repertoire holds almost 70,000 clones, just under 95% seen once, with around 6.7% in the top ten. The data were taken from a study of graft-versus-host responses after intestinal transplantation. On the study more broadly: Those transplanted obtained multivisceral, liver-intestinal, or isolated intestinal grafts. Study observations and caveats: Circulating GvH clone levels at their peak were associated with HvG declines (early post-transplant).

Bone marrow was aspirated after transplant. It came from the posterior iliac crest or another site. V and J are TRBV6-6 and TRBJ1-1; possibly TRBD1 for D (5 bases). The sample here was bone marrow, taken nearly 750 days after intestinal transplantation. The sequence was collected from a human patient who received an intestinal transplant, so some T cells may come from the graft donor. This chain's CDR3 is CASSPRGDTEAFF. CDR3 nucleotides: TGTGCCAGCAGCCCAAGAGGGGACACTGAAGCTTTCTTT.